The next 8 T cell receptor beta chains were all read from a single sample in a study of OX40 agonist ivuxolimab in advanced cancers. Sequenced by immunoSEQ multiplex PCR; TCRdb stores in-frame clones only, minus some. The table lists more than 20,000 clones, 65% to 85% of them singletons. The specimen was CD4+ or CD8+ T cells sorted from blood, collected in a trial of the OX40 agonist ivuxolimab. The receptors stem from an adult with an advanced solid tumor such as melanoma, head and neck, liver or kidney cancer.

This clone is medium-sized in the sample. V usage is TRBV19 and J usage is TRBJ1-2; D is undetermined. This CDR3 contains 12 residues. Germline CDR1 and CDR2: LNHDA and SQIVND (reference sequence). Trimming removed 5 bases at V and 7 bases at J, with 11 bases between. The CDR3 DNA is TGTGCCAGTAGTTTCCCTGACCCTGGCTACACCTTC. It translates to CASSFPDPGYTF.

V usage is TRBV14 and J usage is TRBJ1-1; 7 bases match TRBD1. Germline CDR1 is SGHDN and CDR2 is FVKESK. The CDR3 length is 14 residues. Trimming removed 2 bases from V and 4 bases from J; junction bases left unmatched: 4. The CDR3 loop is CASSQRDSFTEAFF. CDR3 in DNA: TGTGCCAGCAGCCAAAGGGACAGCTTCACTGAAGCTTTCTTT. Using reference TRBV14 and TRBJ1-1 for the parts outside the CDR3, the full variable domain is EAGVTQFPSHSVIEKGQTVTLRCDPISGHDNLYWYRRVMGKEIKFLLHFVKESKQDESGMPNNRFLAERTGGTYSTLKVQPAELEDSGVYFCASSQRDSFTEAFFGQGTRLTVV.

This sequence joins TRBV7-6 and TRBJ2-2; D is perhaps TRBD2 (6 bases). With 5 bases removed from V and 3 bases from J, the gap between germline ends came to 13 bases. The germline V gene has CDR1 SGHVS and CDR2 FNYEAQ. The CDR3 loop spans 15 amino acids. This CDR3 reads CASSITTGDTGELFF. The CDR3 coding sequence is TGTGCCAGCAGCATAACAACGGGGGACACCGGGGAGCTGTTTTTT. Based on the CDR3 plus reference TRBV7-6 and TRBJ2-2, the full variable domain is GAGVSQSPRYKVTKRGQDVALRCDPISGHVSLYWYRQALGQGPEFLTYFNYEAQQDKSGLPNDRFSAERPEGSISTLTIQRTEQRDSAMYRCASSITTGDTGELFFGEGSRLTVL.

The rearrangement joins TRBV7-9 to TRBJ2-7; D gene unclear. V was shortened by 0 bases and J by 0 bases, with 3 bases between the two germline ends. Germline assignment: CDR1 SEHNR and CDR2 FQNEAQ (reference sequence). The CDR3 sequence is 13 residues long. The CDR3 reads CASSLAYSYEQYF. The CDR3 DNA is TGTGCCAGCAGCTTAGCGTACTCCTACGAGCAGTACTTC.

This rearrangement joins TRBV2 to TRBJ1-5; no firm D call. Trimming pared 8 bases from V and 2 bases from J, leaving 10 bases between. The CDR3 runs 13 residues. CDR1 and CDR2 (germline): SNHLY, FYNNEI. The CDR3 DNA sequence: TGTGCCAGCTCCATGGGCGGCAATCAGCCCCAGCATTTT. Its translation is CASSMGGNQPQHF.

This clone is a singleton in its sample. The V call is TRBV9, the J call TRBJ2-7; 9 nucleotides align to TRBD2. V lost 4 bases to trimming and J lost 4 bases; unmatched junction nucleotides: 9. The CDR3 covers 15 residues. Germline CDR1 is SGDLS and CDR2 is YYNGEE. CDR3 protein: CASSPGAGGEYEQYF. The CDR3 DNA reads TGTGCCAGCAGCCCAGGTGCGGGGGGGGAATACGAGCAGTACTTC.

The rearrangement uses TRBV5-5 and TRBJ2-3; TRBD2 agrees at 8 bases. CDR1 is SGHKS, CDR2 YYEKEE, per germline (reference sequence). Germline trimming cut 0 bases from V and 2 bases from J; bases unmatched to any gene: 5. This CDR3 has 16 residues. The CDR3 reads CASSLEAGGFTDTQYF. The DNA of the CDR3 is TGTGCCAGCAGCTTGGAGGCGGGGGGTTTCACAGATACGCAGTATTTT.

The chain is built from TRBV19 and TRBJ2-6; D call uncertain. Germline CDR1 LNHDA, CDR2 SQIVND (reference sequence). The length of the CDR3 is 14 residues. The V gene lost 6 bases and the J gene lost 2 bases, with 8 bases spanning the gap. CDR3 amino acids: CASSLVAGANVLTF. The DNA of the CDR3 is TGTGCCAGTAGCCTGGTAGCTGGGGCCAACGTCCTGACTTTC.